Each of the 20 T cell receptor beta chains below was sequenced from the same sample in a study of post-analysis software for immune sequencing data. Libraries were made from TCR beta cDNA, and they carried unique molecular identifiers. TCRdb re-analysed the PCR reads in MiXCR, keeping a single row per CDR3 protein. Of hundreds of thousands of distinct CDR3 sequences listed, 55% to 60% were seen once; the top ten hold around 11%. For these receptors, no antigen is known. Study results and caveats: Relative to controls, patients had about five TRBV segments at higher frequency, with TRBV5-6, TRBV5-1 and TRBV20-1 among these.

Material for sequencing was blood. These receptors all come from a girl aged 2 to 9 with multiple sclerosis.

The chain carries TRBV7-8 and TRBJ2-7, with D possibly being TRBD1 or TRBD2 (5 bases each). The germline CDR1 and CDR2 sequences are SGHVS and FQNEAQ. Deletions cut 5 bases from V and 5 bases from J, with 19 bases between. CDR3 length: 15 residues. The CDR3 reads CASSPPRGRVDEQYF. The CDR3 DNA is TGTGCCAGCAGCCCCCCCCGGGGCAGGGTCGACGAGCAGTACTTC.

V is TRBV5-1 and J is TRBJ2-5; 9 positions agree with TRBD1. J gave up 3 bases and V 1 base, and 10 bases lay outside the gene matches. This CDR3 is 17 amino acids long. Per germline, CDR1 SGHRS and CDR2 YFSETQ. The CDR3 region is CASSLPGTGLFKETQYF. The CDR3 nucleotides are TGCGCCAGCAGCTTGCCCGGGACAGGGCTCTTCAAAGAGACCCAGTACTTC.

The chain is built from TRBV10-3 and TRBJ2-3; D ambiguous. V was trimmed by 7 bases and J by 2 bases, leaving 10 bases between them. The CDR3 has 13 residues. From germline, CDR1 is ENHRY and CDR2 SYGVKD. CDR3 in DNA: TGTGCCATCACGGGCTATGCCACAGATACGCAGTATTTT. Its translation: CAITGYATDTQYF.

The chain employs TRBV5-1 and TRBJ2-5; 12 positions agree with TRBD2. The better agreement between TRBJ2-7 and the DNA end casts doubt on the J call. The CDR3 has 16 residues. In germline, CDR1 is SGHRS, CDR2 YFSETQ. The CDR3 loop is CASSPDGLAGIYEQYF. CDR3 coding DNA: TGCGCCAGCAGCCCGGATGGACTAGCGGGGATCTACGAGCAGTACTTC.

CDR3 in DNA: TGTGCCAGCAGTGACGATAGTAGGAGACAGTTCTTC. It encodes CASSDDSRRQFF. The rearrangement links TRBV2 to TRBJ2-1; D remains ambiguous. V shed 3 bases and J shed 13 bases, with 13 bases lying between them. The CDR3 is 12 amino acids. Germline lookup yields CDR1 SNHLY and CDR2 FYNNEI.

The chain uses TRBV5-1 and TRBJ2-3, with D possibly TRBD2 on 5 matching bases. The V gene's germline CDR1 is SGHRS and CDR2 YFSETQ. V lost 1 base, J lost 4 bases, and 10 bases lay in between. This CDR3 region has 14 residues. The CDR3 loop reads CASSLNPGSDTQYF. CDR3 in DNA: TGCGCCAGCAGCTTGAATCCGGGATCAGATACGCAGTATTTT.

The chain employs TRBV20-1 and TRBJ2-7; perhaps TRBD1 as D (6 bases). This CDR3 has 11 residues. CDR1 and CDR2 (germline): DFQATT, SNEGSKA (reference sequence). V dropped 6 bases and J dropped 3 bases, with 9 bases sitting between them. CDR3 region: CSATTGYEQYF. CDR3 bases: TGCAGTGCCACGACAGGCTACGAGCAGTACTTC.

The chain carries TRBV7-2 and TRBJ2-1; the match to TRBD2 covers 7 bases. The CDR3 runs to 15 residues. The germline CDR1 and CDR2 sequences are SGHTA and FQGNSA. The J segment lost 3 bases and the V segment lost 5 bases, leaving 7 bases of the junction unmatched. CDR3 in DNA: TGTGCCAGCAGCCCGGGACTACCGGTCTACAATGAGCAGTTCTTC. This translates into CASSPGLPVYNEQFF.

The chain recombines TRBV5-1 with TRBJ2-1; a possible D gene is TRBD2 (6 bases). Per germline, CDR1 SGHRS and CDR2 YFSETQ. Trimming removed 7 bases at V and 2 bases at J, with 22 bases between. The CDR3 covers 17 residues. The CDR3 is CASHKGVVGLPYNEQFF. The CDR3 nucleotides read TGCGCCAGCCATAAGGGAGTCGTTGGACTACCCTACAATGAGCAGTTCTTC.

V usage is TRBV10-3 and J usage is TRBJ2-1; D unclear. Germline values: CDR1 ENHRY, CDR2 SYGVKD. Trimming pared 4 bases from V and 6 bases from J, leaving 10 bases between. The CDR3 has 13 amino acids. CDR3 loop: CAISGLSGNEQFF. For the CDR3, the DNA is TGTGCCATCAGTGGACTCTCAGGCAATGAGCAGTTCTTC.

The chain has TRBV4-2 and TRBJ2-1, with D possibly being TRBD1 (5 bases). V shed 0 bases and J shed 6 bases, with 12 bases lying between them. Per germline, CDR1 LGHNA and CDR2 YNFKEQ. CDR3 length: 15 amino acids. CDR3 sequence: CASSQEGELGNEQFF. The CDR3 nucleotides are TGTGCCAGCAGCCAAGAAGGGGAATTGGGCAATGAGCAGTTCTTC.

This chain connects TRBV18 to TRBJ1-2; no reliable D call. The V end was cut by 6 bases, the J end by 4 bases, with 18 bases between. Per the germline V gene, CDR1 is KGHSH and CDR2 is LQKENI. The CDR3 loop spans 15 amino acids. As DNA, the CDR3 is TGTGCCAGCTCCCCCGAAACGGGATCGACCTATGGCTACACCTTC. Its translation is CASSPETGSTYGYTF.

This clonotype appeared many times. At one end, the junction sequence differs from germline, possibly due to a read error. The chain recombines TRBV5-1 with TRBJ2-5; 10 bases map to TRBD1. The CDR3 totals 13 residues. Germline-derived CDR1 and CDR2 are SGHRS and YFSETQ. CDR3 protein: CASSSTGGETQYF. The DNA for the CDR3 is TGTGCCAGCAGCTCGACAGGGGGCGAGACCCAGTACTTC.

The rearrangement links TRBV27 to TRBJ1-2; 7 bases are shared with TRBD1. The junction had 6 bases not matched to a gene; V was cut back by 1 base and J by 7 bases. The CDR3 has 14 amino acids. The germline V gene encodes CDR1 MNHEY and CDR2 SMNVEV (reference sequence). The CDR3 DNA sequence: TGTGCCAGCAGTTTATTGGGGACAGCAGCTGGCTACACCTTC. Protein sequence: CASSLLGTAAGYTF.

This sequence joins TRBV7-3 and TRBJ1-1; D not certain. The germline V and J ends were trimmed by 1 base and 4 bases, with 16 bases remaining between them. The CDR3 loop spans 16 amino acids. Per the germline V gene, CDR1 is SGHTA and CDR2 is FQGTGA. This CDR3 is CASSLKPSGFGTEAFF. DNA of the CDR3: TGTGCCAGCAGCTTAAAGCCCTCGGGGTTTGGCACTGAAGCTTTCTTT.

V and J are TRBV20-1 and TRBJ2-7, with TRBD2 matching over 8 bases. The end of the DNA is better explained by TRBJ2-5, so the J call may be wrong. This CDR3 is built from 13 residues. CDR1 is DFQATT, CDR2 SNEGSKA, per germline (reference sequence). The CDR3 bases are TGCAGTGCTCAACCTCCGGGGGGGGAGACCCAGTACTTC. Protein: CSAQPPGGETQYF.

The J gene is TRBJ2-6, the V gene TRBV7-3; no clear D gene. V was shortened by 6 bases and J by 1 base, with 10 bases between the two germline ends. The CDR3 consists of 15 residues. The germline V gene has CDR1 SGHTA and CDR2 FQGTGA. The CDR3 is CASSKQRSGANVLTF. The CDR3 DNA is TGTGCCAGCAGTAAACAGAGATCTGGGGCCAACGTCCTGACTTTC.

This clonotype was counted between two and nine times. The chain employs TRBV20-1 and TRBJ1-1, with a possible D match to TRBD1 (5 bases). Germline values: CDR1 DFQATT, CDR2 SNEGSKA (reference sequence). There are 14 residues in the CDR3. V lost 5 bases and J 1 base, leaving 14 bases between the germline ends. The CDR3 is CSAAPLGQNTEAFF. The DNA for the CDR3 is TGCAGTGCTGCGCCGTTAGGACAGAACACTGAAGCTTTCTTT.

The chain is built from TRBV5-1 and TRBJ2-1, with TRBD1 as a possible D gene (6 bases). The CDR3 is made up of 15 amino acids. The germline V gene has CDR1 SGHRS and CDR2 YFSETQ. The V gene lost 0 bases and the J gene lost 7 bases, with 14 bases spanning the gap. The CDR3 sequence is CASSLEGRGDNEQFF. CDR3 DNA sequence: TGCGCCAGCAGCTTGGAGGGCAGGGGAGATAATGAGCAGTTCTTC.

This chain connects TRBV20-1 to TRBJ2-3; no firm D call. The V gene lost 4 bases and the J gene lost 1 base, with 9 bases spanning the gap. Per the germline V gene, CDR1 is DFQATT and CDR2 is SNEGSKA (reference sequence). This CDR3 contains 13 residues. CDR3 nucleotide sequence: TGCAGTGCTATATGGCCAGGCACAGATACGCAGTATTTT. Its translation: CSAIWPGTDTQYF.